The source of this T cell receptor (beta chain) is a study of T cells in localized non-small cell lung cancer. Study findings and constraints: The tumor had only one region sequenced, so heterogeneity remains possible. Higher adjacent-lung clonality was associated with shorter survival. A median of roughly 52 of the top 100 tumor clones appeared in adjacent lung, which was paired and uninvolved. Clonality of T cells reached its maximum in uninvolved adjacent lung, surpassing tumor.

Germline CDR1 reads SGHKS; CDR2 reads YYEKEE (reference sequence). V dropped 0 bases and J dropped 7 bases, with 8 bases sitting between them. This CDR3 region has 14 residues. The assay was immunoSEQ multiplex PCR, and TCRdb's table has in-frame clones only and misses some. This table holds roughly 72,000 clones, 75% to 85% found once. On this clone itself: The antigen remains unidentified.

Here the sequenced sample was peripheral blood, taken before any cancer treatment. The chain has TRBV5-5 and TRBJ1-6; D not resolved. This TCR derives from a female donor over 55 with stage I lung adenocarcinoma. CDR3 region: CASSLGVPNSPLHF. The CDR3, as DNA: TGTGCCAGCAGCTTGGGAGTCCCCAATTCACCCCTCCACTTT.